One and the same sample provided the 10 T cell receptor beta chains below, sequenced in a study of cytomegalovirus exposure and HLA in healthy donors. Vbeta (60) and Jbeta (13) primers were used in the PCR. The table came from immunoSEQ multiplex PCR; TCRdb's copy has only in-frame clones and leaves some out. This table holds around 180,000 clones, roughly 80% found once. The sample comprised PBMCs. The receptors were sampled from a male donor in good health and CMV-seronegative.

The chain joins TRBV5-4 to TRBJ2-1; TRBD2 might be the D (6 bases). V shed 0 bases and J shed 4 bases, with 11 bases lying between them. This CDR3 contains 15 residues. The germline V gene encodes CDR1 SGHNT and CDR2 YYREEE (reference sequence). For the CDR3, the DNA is TGTGCCAGCAGCTTGGAATCGGGAGCGTACAATGAGCAGTTCTTC. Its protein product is CASSLESGAYNEQFF.

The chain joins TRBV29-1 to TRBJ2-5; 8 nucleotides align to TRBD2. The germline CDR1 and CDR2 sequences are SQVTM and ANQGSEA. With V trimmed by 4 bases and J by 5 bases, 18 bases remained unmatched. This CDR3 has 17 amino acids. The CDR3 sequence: CSVALSSGLIRGETQYF. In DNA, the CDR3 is TGCAGCGTTGCGCTTTCTAGCGGGCTCATTCGAGGGGAGACCCAGTACTTC.

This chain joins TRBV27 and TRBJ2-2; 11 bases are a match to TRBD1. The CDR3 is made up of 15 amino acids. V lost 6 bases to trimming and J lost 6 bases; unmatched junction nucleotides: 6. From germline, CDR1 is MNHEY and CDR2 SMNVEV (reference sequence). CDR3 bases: TGTGCCAGCAGACTGGACAGGGGGCAGCCCGGGGAGCTGTTTTTT. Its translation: CASRLDRGQPGELFF.

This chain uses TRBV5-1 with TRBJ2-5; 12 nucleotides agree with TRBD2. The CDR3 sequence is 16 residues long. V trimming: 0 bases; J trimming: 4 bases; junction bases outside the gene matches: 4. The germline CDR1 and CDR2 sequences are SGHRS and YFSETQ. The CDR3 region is CASSLASGGASETQYF. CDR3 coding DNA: TGCGCCAGCAGCTTGGCTAGCGGGGGGGCCTCAGAGACCCAGTACTTC.

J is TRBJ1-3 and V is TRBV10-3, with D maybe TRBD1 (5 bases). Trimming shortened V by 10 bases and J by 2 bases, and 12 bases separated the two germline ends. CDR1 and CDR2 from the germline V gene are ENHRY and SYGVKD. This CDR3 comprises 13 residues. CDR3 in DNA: TGTGCCACCATTGAGACAGCTGGAAACACCATATATTTT. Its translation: CATIETAGNTIYF.

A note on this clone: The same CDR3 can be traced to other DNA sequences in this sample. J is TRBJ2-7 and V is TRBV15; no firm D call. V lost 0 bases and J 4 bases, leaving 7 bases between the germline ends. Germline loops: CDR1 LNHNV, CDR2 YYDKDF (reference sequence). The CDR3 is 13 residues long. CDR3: CATSRDPGYEQYF. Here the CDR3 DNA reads TGTGCCACCAGCAGAGATCCCGGTTACGAGCAGTACTTC.

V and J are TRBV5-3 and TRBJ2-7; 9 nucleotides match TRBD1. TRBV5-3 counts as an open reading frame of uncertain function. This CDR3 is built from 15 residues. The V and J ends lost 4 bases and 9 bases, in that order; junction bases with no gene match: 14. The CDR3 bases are TGTGCCAGAAGCACCTACCGGGACAGGGTTTATAGGCAGTACTTC. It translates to CARSTYRDRVYRQYF.

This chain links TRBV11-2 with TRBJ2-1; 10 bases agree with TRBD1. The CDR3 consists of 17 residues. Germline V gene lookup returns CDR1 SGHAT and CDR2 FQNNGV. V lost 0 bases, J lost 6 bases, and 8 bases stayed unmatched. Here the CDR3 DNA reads TGTGCCAGCAGCTTAGAGATCGGGACAGGGGTGGGCAATGAGCAGTTCTTC. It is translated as CASSLEIGTGVGNEQFF. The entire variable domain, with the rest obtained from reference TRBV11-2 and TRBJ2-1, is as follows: EAGVAQSPRYKIIEKRQSVAFWCNPISGHATLYWYQQILGQGPKLLIQFQNNGVVDDSQLPKDRFSAERLKGVDSTLKIQPAKLEDSAVYLCASSLEIGTGVGNEQFFGPGTRLTVL.

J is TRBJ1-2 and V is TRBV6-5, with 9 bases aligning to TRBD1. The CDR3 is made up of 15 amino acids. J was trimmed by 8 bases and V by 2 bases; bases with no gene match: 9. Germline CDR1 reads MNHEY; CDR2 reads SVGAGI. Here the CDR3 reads CASSYRKGQGRGYTF. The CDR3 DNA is TGTGCCAGCAGTTACCGAAAAGGACAGGGGAGAGGCTACACCTTC.

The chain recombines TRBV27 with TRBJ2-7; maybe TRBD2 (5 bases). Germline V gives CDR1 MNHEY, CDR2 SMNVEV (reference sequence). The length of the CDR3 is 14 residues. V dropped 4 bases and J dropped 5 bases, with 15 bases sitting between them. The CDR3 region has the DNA TGTGCCAGCAGTTCCGGGGATTTGATGGACGAGCAGTACTTC. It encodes CASSSGDLMDEQYF.